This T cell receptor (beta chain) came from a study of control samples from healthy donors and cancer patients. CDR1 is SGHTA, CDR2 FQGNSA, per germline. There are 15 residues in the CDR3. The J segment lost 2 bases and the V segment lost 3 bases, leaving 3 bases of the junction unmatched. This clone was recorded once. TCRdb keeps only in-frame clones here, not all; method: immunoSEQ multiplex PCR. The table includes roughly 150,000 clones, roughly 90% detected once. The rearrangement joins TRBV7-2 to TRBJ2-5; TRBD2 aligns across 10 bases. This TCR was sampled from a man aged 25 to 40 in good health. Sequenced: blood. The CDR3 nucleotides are TGTGCCAGCAGCTTTAAGCGGGGGGGACAAGAGACCCAGTACTTC. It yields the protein CASSFKRGGQETQYF. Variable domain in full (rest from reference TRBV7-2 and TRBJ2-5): GAGVSQSPSNKVTEKGKDVELRCDPISGHTALYWYRQSLGQGLEFLIYFQGNSAPDKSGLPSDRFSAERTGGSVSTLTIQRTQQEDSAVYLCASSFKRGGQETQYFGPGTRLLVL.